The 6 T cell receptor beta chains given below trace back to one sample, sequenced in a study of cytomegalovirus exposure and HLA in healthy donors. Researchers ran the PCR with 60 Vbeta and 13 Jbeta primers. Here immunoSEQ multiplex PCR was the method, and the copy in TCRdb shows in-frame clones only, minus some. The profile covers hundreds of thousands of clones, with under 80% appearing a single time and less than 2% taken by the ten largest. The material sequenced was PBMCs. Receptors were obtained from a woman aged 30 to 39 in good health and CMV-seronegative.

The chain employs TRBV2 and TRBJ2-2, with 15 bases identical to TRBD2. V dropped 6 bases and J dropped 1; count of bases not matched to a gene: 3. The CDR3 is 17 residues long. The germline CDR1 and CDR2 sequences are SNHLY and FYNNEI. CDR3 residues: CASRGLAGGRNTGELFF. The CDR3 DNA reads as TGTGCCAGCAGGGGACTAGCGGGGGGCAGGAACACCGGGGAGCTGTTTTTT.

This rearrangement joins TRBV4-1 to TRBJ2-7; possibly TRBD1 for D (5 bases). V was shortened by 4 bases and J by 2 bases, with 12 bases between the two germline ends. This CDR3 has 14 residues. Germline loops: CDR1 MGHRA, CDR2 YSYEKL. In DNA form, the CDR3 reads TGCGCCAGCAGCCTACAGGCTTCAACCTACGAGCAGTACTTC. This gives the protein CASSLQASTYEQYF.

The J gene is TRBJ2-1, the V gene TRBV7-9; tentatively, D is TRBD2 (6 bases). With 4 bases removed from V and 4 bases from J, the gap between germline ends came to 17 bases. The CDR3 has 16 amino acids. The germline V gene encodes CDR1 SEHNR and CDR2 FQNEAQ (reference sequence). The CDR3 nucleotides are TGTGCCAGCAGCTCTCCCGGGACGCGGGGATACAATGAGCAGTTCTTC. Translating gives CASSSPGTRGYNEQFF. The complete variable domain, with remaining parts taken from reference TRBV7-9 and TRBJ2-1, reads DTGVSQNPRHKITKRGQNVTFRCDPISEHNRLYWYRQTLGQGPEFLTYFQNEAQLEKSRLLSDRFSAERPKGSFSTLEIQRTEQGDSAMYLCASSSPGTRGYNEQFFGPGTRLTVL.

This clone was recorded a few times. The chain links TRBV5-4 to TRBJ1-2; D possibly corresponds to TRBD1 (5 bases). V was trimmed by 0 bases and J by 2 bases, leaving 5 bases between them. The length of the CDR3 is 13 residues. Germline V gives CDR1 SGHNT, CDR2 YYREEE (reference sequence). CDR3 in amino acids: CASSLAGNYGYTF. The DNA for the CDR3 is TGTGCCAGCAGCTTGGCAGGGAACTATGGCTACACCTTC.

The V and J genes are TRBV6-1 and TRBJ2-7; TRBD1 matches at 9 bases. This CDR3 region has 15 residues. Germline lookup yields CDR1 MNHNS and CDR2 SASEGT. J gave up 0 bases and V 4 bases, and 4 bases lay outside the gene matches. CDR3 sequence: CASSAGTGYSYEQYF. In DNA, the CDR3 is TGTGCCAGCAGTGCGGGGACAGGGTACTCCTACGAGCAGTACTTC.

This clone has just one count. V usage is TRBV7-9 and J usage is TRBJ1-2; D might be TRBD1 (5 bases). CDR1 SEHNR and CDR2 FQNEAQ come from the germline V gene (reference sequence). The CDR3 runs to 13 residues. V gave up 7 bases and J gave up 4 bases, with 13 bases separating them. CDR3 bases: TGTGCCAGCACTCCTGGTCAGGGCTATGGCTACACCTTC. It codes for CASTPGQGYGYTF.